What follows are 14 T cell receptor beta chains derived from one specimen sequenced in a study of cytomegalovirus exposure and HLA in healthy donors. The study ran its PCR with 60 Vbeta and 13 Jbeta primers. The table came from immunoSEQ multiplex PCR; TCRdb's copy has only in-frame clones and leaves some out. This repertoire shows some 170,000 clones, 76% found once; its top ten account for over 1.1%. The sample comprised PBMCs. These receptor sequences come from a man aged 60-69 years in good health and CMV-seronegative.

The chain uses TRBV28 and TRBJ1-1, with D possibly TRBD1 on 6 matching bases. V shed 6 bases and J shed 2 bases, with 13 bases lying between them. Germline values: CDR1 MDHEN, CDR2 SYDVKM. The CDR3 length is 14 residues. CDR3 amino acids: CASRLGGVNTEAFF. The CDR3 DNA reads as TGTGCCAGCAGGTTAGGGGGGGTTAACACTGAAGCTTTCTTT.

CDR3 sequence (DNA): TGTGCCAGCAGTTGGGGACAGGGGCAAGAGACCCAGTACTTC. This encodes CASSWGQGQETQYF. The chain employs TRBV28 and TRBJ2-5; TRBD1 matches 10 bases. Germline loops: CDR1 MDHEN, CDR2 SYDVKM. The junction had 1 base not matched to a gene; V was cut back by 4 bases and J by 2 bases. This CDR3 is built from 14 residues.

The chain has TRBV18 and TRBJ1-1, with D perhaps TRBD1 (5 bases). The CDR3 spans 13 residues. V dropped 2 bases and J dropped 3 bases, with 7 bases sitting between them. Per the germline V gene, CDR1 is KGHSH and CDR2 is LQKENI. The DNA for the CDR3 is TGTGCCAGCTCACCATTAGGGGACACTGAAGCTTTCTTT. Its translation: CASSPLGDTEAFF.

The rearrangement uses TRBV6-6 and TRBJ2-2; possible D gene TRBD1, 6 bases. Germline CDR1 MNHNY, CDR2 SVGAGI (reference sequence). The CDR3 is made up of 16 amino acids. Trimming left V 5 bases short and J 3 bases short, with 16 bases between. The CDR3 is CASSGQFSSDTGELFF. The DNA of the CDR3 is TGTGCCAGCAGTGGACAGTTCAGCTCGGACACCGGGGAGCTGTTTTTT.

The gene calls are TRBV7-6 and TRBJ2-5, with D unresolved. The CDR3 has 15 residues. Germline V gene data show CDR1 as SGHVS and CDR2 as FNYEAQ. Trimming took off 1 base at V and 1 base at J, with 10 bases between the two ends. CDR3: CASSLGASVQETQYF. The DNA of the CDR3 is TGTGCCAGCAGCTTAGGGGCCTCGGTCCAAGAGACCCAGTACTTC.

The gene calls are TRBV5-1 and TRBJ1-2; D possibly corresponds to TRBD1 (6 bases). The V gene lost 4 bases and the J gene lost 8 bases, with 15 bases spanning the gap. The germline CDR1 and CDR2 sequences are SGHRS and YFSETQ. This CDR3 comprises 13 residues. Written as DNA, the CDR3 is TGCGCCAGCAGCGAGGACGGGACAAACGGCTACACCTTC. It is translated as CASSEDGTNGYTF.

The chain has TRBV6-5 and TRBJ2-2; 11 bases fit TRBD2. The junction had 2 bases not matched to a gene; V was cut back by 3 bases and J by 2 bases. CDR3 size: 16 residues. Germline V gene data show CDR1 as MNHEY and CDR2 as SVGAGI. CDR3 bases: TGTGCCAGCAGTTATGGGACTAGCGGCAACACCGGGGAGCTGTTTTTT. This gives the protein CASSYGTSGNTGELFF.

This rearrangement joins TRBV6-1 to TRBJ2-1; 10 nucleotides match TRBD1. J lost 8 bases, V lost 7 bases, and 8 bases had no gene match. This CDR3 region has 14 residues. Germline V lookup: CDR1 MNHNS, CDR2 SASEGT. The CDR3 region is CASIPRDRGHEQFF. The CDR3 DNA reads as TGTGCCAGCATCCCAAGGGACAGGGGACATGAGCAGTTCTTC.

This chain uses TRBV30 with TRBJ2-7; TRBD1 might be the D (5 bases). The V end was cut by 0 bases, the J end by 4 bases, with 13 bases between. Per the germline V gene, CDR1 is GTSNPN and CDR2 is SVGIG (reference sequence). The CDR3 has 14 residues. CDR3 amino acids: CAWSVVQGRYEQYF. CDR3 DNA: TGTGCCTGGAGTGTAGTCCAGGGCCGGTACGAGCAGTACTTC.

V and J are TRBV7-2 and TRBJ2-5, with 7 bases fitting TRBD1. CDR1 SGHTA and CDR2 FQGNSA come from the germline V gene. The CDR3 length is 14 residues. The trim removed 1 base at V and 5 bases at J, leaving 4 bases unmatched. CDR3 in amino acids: CASSLDRGEETQYF. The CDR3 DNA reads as TGTGCCAGCAGCTTAGACAGGGGAGAGGAGACCCAGTACTTC.

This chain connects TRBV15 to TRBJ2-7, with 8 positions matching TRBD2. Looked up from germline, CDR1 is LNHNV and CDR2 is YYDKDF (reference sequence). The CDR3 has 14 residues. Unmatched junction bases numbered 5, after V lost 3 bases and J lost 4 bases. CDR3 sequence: CATSRGLVQYEQYF. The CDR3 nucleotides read TGTGCCACCAGCAGGGGACTAGTTCAGTACGAGCAGTACTTC. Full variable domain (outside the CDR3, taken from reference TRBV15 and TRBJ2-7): DAMVIQNPRYQVTQFGKPVTLSCSQTLNHNVMYWYQQKSSQAPKLLFHYYDKDFNNEADTPDNFQSRRPNTSFCFLDIRSPGLGDTAMYLCATSRGLVQYEQYFGPGTRLTVT.

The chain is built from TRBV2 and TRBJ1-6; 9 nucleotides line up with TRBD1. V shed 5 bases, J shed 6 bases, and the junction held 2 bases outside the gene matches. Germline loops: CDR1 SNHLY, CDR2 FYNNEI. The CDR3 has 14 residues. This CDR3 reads CASSPDRGNSPLHF. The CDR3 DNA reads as TGTGCCAGCAGTCCGGACAGGGGTAATTCACCCCTCCACTTT.

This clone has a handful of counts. In DNA, the CDR3 is TGTGCCAGTAGTATTAGTAATCAGCCCCAGCATTTT. Amino acid sequence: CASSISNQPQHF. The chain has TRBV19 and TRBJ1-5; D gene ambiguous. Trimming removed 3 bases from V and 4 bases from J, with 4 bases in between. Germline-derived CDR1 and CDR2 are LNHDA and SQIVND (reference sequence). CDR3 size: 12 residues.

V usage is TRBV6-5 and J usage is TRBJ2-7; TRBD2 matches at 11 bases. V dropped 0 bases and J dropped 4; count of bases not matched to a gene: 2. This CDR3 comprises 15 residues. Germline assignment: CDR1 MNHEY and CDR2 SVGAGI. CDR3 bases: TGTGCCAGCAGTTACTCCCGACTAGCGGGGTACGAGCAGTACTTC. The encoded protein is CASSYSRLAGYEQYF.